This T cell receptor (beta chain) was observed in a study of T cell repertoires in cytomegalovirus infection. For the study at large: CMV infection plus the matching HLA type was flagged by public TCR beta signatures.

With regard to this clonotype: Antigen: not known.

TCRdb passed the reads through MiXCR, listing each CDR3 protein once. This table holds approximately 500,000 distinct CDR3 sequences, around 11% found once. Points from the study as a whole: Predominance within the ex vivo response was attributable to HLA-C-restricted CMV-specific TCR beta clonotypes.

Germline assignment: CDR1 SEHNR and CDR2 FQNEAQ (reference sequence). Trimming left V 0 bases short and J 1 base short, with 18 bases between. There are 18 residues in the CDR3. The source material was PBMCs. The sequence was collected from a human donor in good health (CMV status not recorded). Some clones in this sample may be carry-over from other donors' samples. The rearrangement joins TRBV7-9 to TRBJ1-2, with TRBD1 as a possible D gene (5 bases). CDR3 sequence (DNA): TGTGCCAGCAGCTTAGCGATGGGGGGGAACGAATTTAACTATGGCTACACCTTC. Translation gives CASSLAMGGNEFNYGYTF.